These 2 T cell receptor beta chains originate from one sample sequenced in a study of T cell repertoires in cytomegalovirus infection. Via MiXCR, TCRdb re-called the reads, giving one row per CDR3 protein. Of 450,000 to 550,000 distinct CDR3 sequences listed, roughly 42% are singletons. These TCRs' antigens remain unknown. The material sequenced was cultured PBMCs, taken from culture after CMV antigen stimulation. These receptors originate from a human donor in good health (CMV status not recorded). Some clones in this sample may be carry-over from other donors' samples.

This chain uses TRBV7-8 with TRBJ1-1, with D perhaps matching TRBD1 (6 bases). Per the germline V gene, CDR1 is SGHVS and CDR2 is FQNEAQ. This CDR3 contains 12 residues. V was cut by 5 bases and J by 8 bases, with 12 bases left in between. The CDR3 reads CASSLTDREAFF. DNA for the CDR3: TGTGCCAGCAGCCTAACCGACAGGGAAGCTTTCTTT.

CDR3 sequence (DNA): TGCAGTGCTCGTGGAGATAAGGGCGGGAGGAGCTCCTACAATGAGCAGTTCTTC. As protein: CSARGDKGGRSSYNEQFF. The chain recombines TRBV20-1 with TRBJ2-1, with TRBD2 matching 8 bases. V gave up 5 bases and J gave up 0 bases; unmatched junction bases: 15. The CDR3 is 18 residues long. Germline lookup yields CDR1 DFQATT and CDR2 SNEGSKA (reference sequence).